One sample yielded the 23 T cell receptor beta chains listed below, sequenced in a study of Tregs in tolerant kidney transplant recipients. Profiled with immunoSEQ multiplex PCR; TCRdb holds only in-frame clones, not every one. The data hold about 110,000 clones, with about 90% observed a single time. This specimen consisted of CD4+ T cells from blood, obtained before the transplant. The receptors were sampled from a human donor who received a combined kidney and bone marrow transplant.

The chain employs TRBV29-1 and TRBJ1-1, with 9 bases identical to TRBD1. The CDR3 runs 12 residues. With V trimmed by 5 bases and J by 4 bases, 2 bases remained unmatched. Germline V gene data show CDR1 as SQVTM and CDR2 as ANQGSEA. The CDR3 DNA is TGCAGCGTTACGACAGGGGGCACTGAAGCTTTCTTT. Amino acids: CSVTTGGTEAFF.

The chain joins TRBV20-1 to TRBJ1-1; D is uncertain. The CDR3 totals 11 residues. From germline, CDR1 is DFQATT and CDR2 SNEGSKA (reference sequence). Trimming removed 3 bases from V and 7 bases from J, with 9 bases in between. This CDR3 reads CSASRAGEAFF. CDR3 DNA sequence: TGCAGTGCTAGCCGCGCCGGTGAAGCTTTCTTT.

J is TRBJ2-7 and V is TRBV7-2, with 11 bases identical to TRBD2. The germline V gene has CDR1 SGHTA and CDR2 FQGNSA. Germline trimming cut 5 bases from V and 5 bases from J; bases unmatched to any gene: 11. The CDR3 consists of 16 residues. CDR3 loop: CASSADVGTSGHEQYF. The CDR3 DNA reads TGTGCCAGCAGCGCAGACGTTGGGACTAGCGGCCACGAGCAGTACTTC.

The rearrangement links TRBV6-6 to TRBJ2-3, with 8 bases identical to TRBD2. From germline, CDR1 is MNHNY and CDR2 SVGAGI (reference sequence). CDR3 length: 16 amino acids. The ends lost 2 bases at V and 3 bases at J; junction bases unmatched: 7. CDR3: CASSYLTGGSTDTQYF. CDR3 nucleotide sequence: TGTGCCAGCAGTTACCTGACGGGAGGGAGTACAGATACGCAGTATTTT.

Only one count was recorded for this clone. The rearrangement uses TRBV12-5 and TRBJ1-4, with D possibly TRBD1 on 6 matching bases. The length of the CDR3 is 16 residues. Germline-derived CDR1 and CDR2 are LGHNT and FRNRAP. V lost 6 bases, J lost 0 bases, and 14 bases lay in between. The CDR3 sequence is CASGLGQGATNEKLFF. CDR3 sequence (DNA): TGTGCTAGTGGCCTGGGACAAGGTGCAACTAATGAAAAACTGTTTTTT.

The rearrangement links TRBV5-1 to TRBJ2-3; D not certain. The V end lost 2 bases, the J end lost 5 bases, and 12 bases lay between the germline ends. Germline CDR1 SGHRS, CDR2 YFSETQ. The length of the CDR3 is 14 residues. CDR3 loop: CASSFLQTGDTQYF. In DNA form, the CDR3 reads TGCGCCAGCAGCTTTCTCCAGACTGGAGATACGCAGTATTTT.

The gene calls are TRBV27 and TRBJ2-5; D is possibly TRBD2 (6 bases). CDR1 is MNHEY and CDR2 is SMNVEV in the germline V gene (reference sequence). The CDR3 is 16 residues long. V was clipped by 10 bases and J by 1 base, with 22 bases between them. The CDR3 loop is CATRRAWGVPQETQYF. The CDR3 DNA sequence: TGTGCCACCCGGAGGGCCTGGGGGGTCCCCCAAGAGACCCAGTACTTC.

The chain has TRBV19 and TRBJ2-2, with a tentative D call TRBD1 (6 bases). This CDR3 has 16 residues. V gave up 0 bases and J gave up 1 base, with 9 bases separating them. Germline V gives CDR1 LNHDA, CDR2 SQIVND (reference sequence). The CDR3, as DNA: TGTGCCAGTAGTATAGATCCCAGGGGGAACACCGGGGAGCTGTTTTTT. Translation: CASSIDPRGNTGELFF. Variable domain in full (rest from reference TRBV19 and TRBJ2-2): DGGITQSPKYLFRKEGQNVTLSCEQNLNHDAMYWYRQDPGQGLRLIYYSQIVNDFQKGDIAEGYSVSREKKESFPLTVTSAQKNPTAFYLCASSIDPRGNTGELFFGEGSRLTVL.

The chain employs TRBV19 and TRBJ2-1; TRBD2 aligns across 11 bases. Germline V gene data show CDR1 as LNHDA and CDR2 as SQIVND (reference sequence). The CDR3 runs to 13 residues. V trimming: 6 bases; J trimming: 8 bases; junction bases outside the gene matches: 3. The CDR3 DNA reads TGTGCCAGTAGCCCGGGACTAGCGGATGAGCAGTTCTTC. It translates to CASSPGLADEQFF.

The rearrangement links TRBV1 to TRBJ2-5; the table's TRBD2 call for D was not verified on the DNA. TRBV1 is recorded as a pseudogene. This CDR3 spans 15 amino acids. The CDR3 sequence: CTSSQDWLAGVTQYF. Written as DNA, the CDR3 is TGCACCAGCAGCCAAGATTGGCTAGCGGGGGTGACCCAGTACTTC.

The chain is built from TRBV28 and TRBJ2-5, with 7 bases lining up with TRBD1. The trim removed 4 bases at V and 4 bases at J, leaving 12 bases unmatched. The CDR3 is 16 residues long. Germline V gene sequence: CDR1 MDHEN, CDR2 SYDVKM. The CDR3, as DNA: TGTGCCAGCAGTTCCCTACAGGGGTTCTCTTTAGAGACCCAGTACTTC. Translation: CASSSLQGFSLETQYF.

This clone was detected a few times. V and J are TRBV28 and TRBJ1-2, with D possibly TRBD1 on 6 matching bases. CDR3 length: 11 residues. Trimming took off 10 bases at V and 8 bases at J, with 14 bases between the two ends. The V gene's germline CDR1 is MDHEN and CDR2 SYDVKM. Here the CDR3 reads CAIPRGAGYTF. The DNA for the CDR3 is TGTGCCATCCCCCGGGGGGCCGGCTACACCTTC.

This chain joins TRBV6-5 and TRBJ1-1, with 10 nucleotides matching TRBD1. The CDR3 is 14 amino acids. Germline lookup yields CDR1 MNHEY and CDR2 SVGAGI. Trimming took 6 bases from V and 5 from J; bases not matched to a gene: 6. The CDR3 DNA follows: TGTGCCAGCAGGCTGGACAGGGGGACGACTGAAGCTTTCTTT. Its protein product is CASRLDRGTTEAFF.

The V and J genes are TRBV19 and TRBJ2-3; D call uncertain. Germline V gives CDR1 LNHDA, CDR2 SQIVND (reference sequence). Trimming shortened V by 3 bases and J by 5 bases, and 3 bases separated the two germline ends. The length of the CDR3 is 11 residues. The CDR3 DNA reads TGTGCCAGTAGTATCCGAGATACGCAGTATTTT. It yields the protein CASSIRDTQYF.

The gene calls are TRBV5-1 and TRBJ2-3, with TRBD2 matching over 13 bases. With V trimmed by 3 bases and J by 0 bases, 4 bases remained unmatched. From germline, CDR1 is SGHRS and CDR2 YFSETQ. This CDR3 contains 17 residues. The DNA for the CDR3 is TGCGCCAGCAGCTCCGGGACTAGCGGGGCTAGCACAGATACGCAGTATTTT. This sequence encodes CASSSGTSGASTDTQYF.

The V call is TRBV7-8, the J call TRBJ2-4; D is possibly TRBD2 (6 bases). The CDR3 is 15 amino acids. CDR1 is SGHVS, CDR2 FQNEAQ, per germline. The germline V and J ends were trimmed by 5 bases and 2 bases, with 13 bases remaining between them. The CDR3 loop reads CASSHPRGSKNIQYF. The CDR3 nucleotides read TGTGCCAGCAGCCACCCCCGGGGGTCCAAAAACATTCAGTACTTC.

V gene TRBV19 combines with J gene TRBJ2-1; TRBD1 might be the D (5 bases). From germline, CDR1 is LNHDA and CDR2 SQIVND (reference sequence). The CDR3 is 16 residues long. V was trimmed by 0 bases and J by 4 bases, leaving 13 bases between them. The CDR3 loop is CASSIDRRQGYNEQFF. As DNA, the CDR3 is TGTGCCAGTAGTATAGATCGACGGCAGGGATACAATGAGCAGTTCTTC.

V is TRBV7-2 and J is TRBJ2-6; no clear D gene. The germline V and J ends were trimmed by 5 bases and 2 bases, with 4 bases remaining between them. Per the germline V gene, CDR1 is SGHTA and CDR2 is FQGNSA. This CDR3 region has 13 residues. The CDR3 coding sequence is TGTGCCAGCAGCCCTCCTGGGGCCAACGTCCTGACTTTC. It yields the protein CASSPPGANVLTF.

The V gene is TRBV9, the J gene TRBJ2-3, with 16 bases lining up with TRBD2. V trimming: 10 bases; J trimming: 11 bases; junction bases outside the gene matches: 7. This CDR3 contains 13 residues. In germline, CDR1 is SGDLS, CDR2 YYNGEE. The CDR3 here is CAPGTSGGDGQYF. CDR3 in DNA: TGTGCCCCAGGGACTAGCGGGGGGGATGGGCAGTATTTT.

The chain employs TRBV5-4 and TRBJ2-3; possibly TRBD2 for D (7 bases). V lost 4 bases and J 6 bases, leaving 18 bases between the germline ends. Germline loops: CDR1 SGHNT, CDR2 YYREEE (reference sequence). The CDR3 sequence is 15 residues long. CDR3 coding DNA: TGTGCCAGCAGCCCTATGGGGGGGGCGGAGGATACGCAGTATTTT. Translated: CASSPMGGAEDTQYF.

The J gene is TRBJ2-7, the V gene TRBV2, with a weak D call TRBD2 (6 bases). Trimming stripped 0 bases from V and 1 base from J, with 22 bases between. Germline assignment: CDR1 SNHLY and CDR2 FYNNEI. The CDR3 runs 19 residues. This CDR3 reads CASSEARGRFRTGSYEQYF. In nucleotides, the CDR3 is TGTGCCAGCAGTGAAGCGCGGGGCAGGTTCCGGACGGGATCCTACGAGCAGTACTTC.

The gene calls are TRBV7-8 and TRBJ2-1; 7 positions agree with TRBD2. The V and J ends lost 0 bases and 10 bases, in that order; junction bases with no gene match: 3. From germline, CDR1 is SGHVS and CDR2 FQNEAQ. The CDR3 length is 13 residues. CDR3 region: CASSLALLAEQFF. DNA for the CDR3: TGTGCCAGCAGCTTAGCCCTACTAGCGGAGCAGTTCTTC.

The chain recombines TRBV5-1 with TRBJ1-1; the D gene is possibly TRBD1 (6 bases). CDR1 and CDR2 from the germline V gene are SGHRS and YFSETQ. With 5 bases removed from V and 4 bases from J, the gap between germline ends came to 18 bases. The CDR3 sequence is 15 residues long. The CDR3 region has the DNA TGCGCCAGCAGTTTACTTCAACAGGGAATCACTGAAGCTTTCTTT. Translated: CASSLLQQGITEAFF.